A selection of T cell receptor beta chains follows, all from one sample in a study of T-cell reconstitution after alpha-beta-depleted transplantation in children. MiXCR, applied by TCRdb to the PCR reads, yields one record per CDR3 protein. The sample has about 300,000 distinct CDR3 sequences, roughly 7.8% seen once. The sequencing here drew on peripheral blood, taken 360 days after TCRalphabeta/CD19-depleted stem cell transplant. The receptors shown here come from a female patient younger than 10 who had a stem cell transplant for Fanconi anemia, so the T cells may come from the graft donor. Each CDR3 is given with its conserved first and last residue. Each record gives: V gene, D gene, J gene, clone size, CDR3 protein, CDR3 DNA. D genes are given only for firm matches. Some rows have no size entry. The others give once, few or many, or a class for an expanded clone.

>TRBV20-1|-|TRBJ2-2|many
CSARGLEGAFSGELFF
TGCAGTGCTAGGGGCCTGGAGGGGGCGTTTTCCGGGGAGCTGTTTTTT
>TRBV3-1|-|TRBJ2-1|few
CASSQSRSFHEQFF
TGTGCCAGCAGCCAAAGTCGATCATTCCATGAGCAGTTCTTC
>TRBV18|TRBD1|TRBJ1-1|many
CASSPSGTGVGVNTEAFF
TGTGCCAGCTCACCGTCCGGGACAGGGGTCGGGGTGAACACTGAAGCTTTCTTT
>TRBV24-1|TRBD2|TRBJ2-3|many
CATSDLRGLAGQILSSSTDTQYF
TGTGCCACCAGTGATTTGCGAGGACTAGCGGGGCAAATACTAAGCTCTAGCACAGATACGCAGTATTTT
>TRBV7-8|-|TRBJ1-5|many
CASSSSWGLGQPQHF
TGTGCCAGCAGCTCCTCTTGGGGTTTGGGCCAGCCCCAGCATTTT
>TRBV7-2|TRBD2|TRBJ2-3|many
CASSASGGVTDTQYF
TGTGCCAGCAGCGCTAGCGGGGGGGTCACAGATACGCAGTATTTT
>TRBV29-1|-|TRBJ2-2|few
CSVVQPGAAGELFF
TGCAGCGTTGTTCAACCAGGGGCCGCCGGGGAGCTGTTTTTT
>TRBV29-1|TRBD1|TRBJ1-1|many
CSVSRGQRAFF
TGCAGCGTTAGTAGGGGGCAACGGGCTTTCTTT
>TRBV2|-|TRBJ2-3|many
CASIWFQGTDTQYF
TGTGCCAGCATTTGGTTTCAGGGAACAGATACGCAGTATTTT
>TRBV20-1|-|TRBJ1-5|many
CSASSDSNQPQHF
TGCAGTGCTAGTTCTGATAGCAATCAGCCCCAGCATTTT
>TRBV11-2|-|TRBJ1-1|many
CASSLDAGHTEAFF
TGTGCCAGCAGCTTAGACGCAGGCCACACTGAAGCTTTCTTT
>TRBV29-1|-|TRBJ1-1|few
CSVDGVWNTEAFF
TGCAGCGTTGATGGGGTCTGGAACACTGAAGCTTTCTTT
>TRBV6-4|TRBD2|TRBJ2-1|-
CASSEKGTSGGNEQFF
TGTGCCAGCAGTGAAAAAGGGACTAGCGGGGGCAATGAGCAGTTCTTC
>TRBV12-3/TRBV12-4|-|TRBJ1-1|many
CASSLRMGTEAFF
TGTGCCAGCAGTTTAAGGATGGGGACTGAAGCTTTCTTT
>TRBV10-2|TRBD1|TRBJ2-7|many
CASSVVLRGDRGFEQYF
TGCGCCAGCAGTGTGGTTTTGCGGGGGGACAGGGGGTTCGAGCAGTACTTC
>TRBV7-3|-|TRBJ2-2|many
CASSFRGGELFF
TGTGCCAGCAGCTTCCGGGGCGGGGAGCTGTTTTTT
>TRBV5-1|-|TRBJ2-1|many
CASSLASSYNEQFF
TGCGCCAGCAGCTTGGCGAGCTCCTACAATGAGCAGTTCTTC
>TRBV19|TRBD1|TRBJ2-2|-
CASSISRDRGTGELFF
TGTGCCAGTAGTATATCCCGGGACAGGGGCACCGGGGAGCTGTTTTTT
>TRBV4-1|TRBD1|TRBJ1-1|few
CASSLKGAGTEAFF
TGCGCCAGCAGCCTTAAGGGGGCCGGCACTGAAGCTTTCTTT
>TRBV5-1|-|TRBJ1-1|many
CASSLIVEGGEAFF
TGCGCCAGCAGCTTGATAGTCGAGGGAGGAGAAGCTTTCTTT
>TRBV4-2|-|TRBJ2-1|many
CASSQRMGSDEQFF
TGTGCCAGCAGCCAGAGGATGGGAAGCGATGAGCAGTTCTTC
>TRBV20-1|-|TRBJ2-1|many
CSASGGHYNEQFF
TGCAGTGCTTCCGGGGGCCACTACAATGAGCAGTTCTTC
>TRBV5-1|-|TRBJ2-3|-
CASSLGRGSLGTDTQYF
TGCGCCAGCAGCTTGGGGAGGGGATCGTTAGGCACAGATACGCAGTATTTT
>TRBV3-1|-|TRBJ2-1|-
CASSQRGAYNEQFF
TGTGCCAGCAGCCAAAGGGGGGCCTACAATGAGCAGTTCTTC
>TRBV5-1|-|TRBJ2-7|many
CASSGAPTSFNEQYF
TGCGCCAGCAGCGGTGCCCCGACTAGTTTCAACGAGCAGTACTTC
>TRBV29-1|-|TRBJ1-1|few
CSVESGSGVAFF
TGCAGCGTTGAGTCGGGCTCAGGGGTGGCTTTCTTT
>TRBV27|TRBD2|TRBJ2-1|few
CASSLSSGGLLYNEQFF
TGTGCCAGCAGTTTATCAAGCGGGGGACTCCTTTACAATGAGCAGTTCTTC
>TRBV6-5|-|TRBJ2-1|few
CASSYRISSYNEQFF
TGTGCCAGCAGTTACCGAATAAGCTCCTACAATGAGCAGTTCTTC
>TRBV24-1|TRBD1|TRBJ2-1|-
CATSDPGTGDNEQFF
TGTGCCACCAGTGACCCCGGGACAGGGGATAATGAGCAGTTCTTC
>TRBV11-3|TRBD2|TRBJ2-5|-
CASSPSSGGLQETQYF
TGTGCCAGCAGCCCGAGTAGCGGGGGGCTCCAAGAGACCCAGTACTTC
>TRBV11-2|TRBD1|TRBJ2-5|many
CASSRGQGWQETQYF
TGTGCCAGCAGCCGAGGACAGGGATGGCAAGAGACCCAGTACTTC
>TRBV7-8|-|TRBJ2-1|-
CASSLGGPGQREQFF
TGTGCCAGCAGCTTGGGCGGGCCCGGCCAAAGGGAGCAGTTCTTC
>TRBV12-3/TRBV12-4|TRBD2|TRBJ2-5|many
CASGTSGTQETQYF
TGTGCCAGCGGTACTAGCGGGACACAAGAGACCCAGTACTTC
>TRBV5-5|TRBD2|TRBJ2-2|many
CASSGLARAGELFF
TGTGCCAGCAGTGGACTAGCCCGTGCCGGGGAGCTGTTTTTT
>TRBV20-1|TRBD2|TRBJ2-1|few
CSARDPLAGYNEQFF
TGCAGTGCTAGAGATCCCCTAGCGGGGTACAATGAGCAGTTCTTC
>TRBV28|-|TRBJ1-3|few
CASSHNLIDSRSGNTIYF
TGTGCCAGCAGTCACAACCTTATAGACAGCCGTTCTGGAAACACCATATATTTT
>TRBV11-1|-|TRBJ1-1|-
CASSSAFNRALLKNTEAFF
TGTGCCAGCAGCTCCGCTTTTAACAGGGCCCTCTTGAAGAACACTGAAGCTTTCTTT
>TRBV20-1|-|TRBJ2-5|many
CSARTNQETQYF
TGCAGTGCTAGGACTAACCAAGAGACCCAGTACTTC
>TRBV9|-|TRBJ2-2|many
CASSVEGPDTGELFF
TGTGCCAGCAGCGTAGAGGGACCTGACACCGGGGAGCTGTTTTTT
>TRBV12-3/TRBV12-4|-|TRBJ2-5|many
CASSSPDVWMQTQYF
TGTGCCAGCAGTTCCCCGGACGTCTGGATGCAGACCCAGTACTTC
>TRBV5-1|-|TRBJ2-2|many
CASSFPPSTAANTGELFF
TGCGCCAGCAGTTTTCCTCCCTCGACAGCCGCGAACACCGGGGAGCTGTTTTTT